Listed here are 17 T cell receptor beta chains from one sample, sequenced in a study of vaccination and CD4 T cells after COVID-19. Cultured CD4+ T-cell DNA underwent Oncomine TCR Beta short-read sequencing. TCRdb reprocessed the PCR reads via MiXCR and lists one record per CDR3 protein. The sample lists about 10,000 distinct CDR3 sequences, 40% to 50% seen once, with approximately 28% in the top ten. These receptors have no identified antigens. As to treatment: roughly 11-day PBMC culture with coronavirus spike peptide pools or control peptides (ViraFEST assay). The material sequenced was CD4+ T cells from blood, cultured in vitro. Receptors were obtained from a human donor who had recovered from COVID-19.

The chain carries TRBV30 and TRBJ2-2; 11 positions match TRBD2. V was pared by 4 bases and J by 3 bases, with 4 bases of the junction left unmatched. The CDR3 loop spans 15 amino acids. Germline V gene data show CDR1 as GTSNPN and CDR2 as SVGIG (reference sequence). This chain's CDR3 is CAWTLAGGYTGELFF. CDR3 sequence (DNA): TGTGCCTGGACGCTAGCGGGGGGTTACACCGGGGAGCTGTTTTTT.

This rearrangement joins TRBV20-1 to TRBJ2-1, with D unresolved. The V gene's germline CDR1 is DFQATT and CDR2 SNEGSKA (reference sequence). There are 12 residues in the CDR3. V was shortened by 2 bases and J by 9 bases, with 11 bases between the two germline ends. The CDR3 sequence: CSARLVQAEQFF. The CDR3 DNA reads TGCAGTGCTAGACTAGTGCAGGCTGAGCAGTTCTTC.

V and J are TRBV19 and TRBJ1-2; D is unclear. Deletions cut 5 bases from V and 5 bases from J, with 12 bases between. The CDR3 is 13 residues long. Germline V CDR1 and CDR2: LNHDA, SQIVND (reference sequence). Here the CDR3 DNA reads TGTGCCAGTAGTCGGGCTCTGCAATATGGCTACACCTTC. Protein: CASSRALQYGYTF.

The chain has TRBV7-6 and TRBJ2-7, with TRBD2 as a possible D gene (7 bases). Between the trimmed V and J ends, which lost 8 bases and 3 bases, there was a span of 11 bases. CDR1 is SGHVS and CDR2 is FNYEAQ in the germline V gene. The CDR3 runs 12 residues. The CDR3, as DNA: TGTGCCAGCGGGGGGGCCGACTACGAGCAGTACTTC. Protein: CASGGADYEQYF.

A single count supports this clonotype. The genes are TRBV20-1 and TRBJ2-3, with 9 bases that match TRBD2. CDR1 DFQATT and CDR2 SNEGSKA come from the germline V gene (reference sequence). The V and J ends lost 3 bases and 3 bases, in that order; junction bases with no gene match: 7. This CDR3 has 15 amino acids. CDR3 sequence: CSARYNLAGTDTQYF. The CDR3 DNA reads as TGCAGTGCTAGGTACAATCTAGCGGGGACAGATACGCAGTATTTT.

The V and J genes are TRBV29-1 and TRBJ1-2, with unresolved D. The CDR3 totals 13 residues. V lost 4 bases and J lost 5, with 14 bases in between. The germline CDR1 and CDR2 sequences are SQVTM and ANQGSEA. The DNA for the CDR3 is TGCAGCGTTGGGGGAAGTGGTGGGTATGGCTACACCTTC. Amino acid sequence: CSVGGSGGYGYTF.

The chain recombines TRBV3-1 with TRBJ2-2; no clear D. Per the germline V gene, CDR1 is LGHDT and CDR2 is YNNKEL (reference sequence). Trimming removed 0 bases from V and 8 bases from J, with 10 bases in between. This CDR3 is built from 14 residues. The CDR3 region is CASSQETLGGELFF. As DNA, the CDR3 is TGTGCCAGCAGCCAAGAAACCCTCGGGGGGGAGCTGTTTTTT.

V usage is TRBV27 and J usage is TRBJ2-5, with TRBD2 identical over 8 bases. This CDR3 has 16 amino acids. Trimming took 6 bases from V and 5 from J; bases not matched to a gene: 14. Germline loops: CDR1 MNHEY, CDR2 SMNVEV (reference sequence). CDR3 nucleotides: TGTGCCAGCAGCCCAATGGGGACGGGGGGGCTTGAGACCCAGTACTTC. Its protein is CASSPMGTGGLETQYF.

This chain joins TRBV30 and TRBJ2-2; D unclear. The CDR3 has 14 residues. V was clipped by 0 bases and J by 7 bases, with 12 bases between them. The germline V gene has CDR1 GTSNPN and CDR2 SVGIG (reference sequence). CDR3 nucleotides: TGTGCCTGGAGTGTGGGGAAAGTTGGCGGGGAGCTGTTTTTT. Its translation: CAWSVGKVGGELFF.

The chain's CDR3 is CASSQGGPDRTNYGYTF. The CDR3, as DNA: TGCGCCAGCAGCCAAGGGGGTCCCGACAGGACCAACTATGGCTACACCTTC. The chain joins TRBV4-1 to TRBJ1-2; tentatively, D is TRBD1 (6 bases). Between the trimmed V and J ends, which lost 1 base and 2 bases, there was a span of 17 bases. Germline CDR1 and CDR2: MGHRA and YSYEKL. This CDR3 region has 17 residues.

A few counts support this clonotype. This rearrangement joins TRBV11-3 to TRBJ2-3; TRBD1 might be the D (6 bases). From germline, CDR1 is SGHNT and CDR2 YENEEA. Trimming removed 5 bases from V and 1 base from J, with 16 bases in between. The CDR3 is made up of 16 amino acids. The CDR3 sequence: CASSRAWNRGTDTQYF. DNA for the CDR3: TGTGCCAGCAGCCGGGCCTGGAACAGGGGCACAGATACGCAGTATTTT.

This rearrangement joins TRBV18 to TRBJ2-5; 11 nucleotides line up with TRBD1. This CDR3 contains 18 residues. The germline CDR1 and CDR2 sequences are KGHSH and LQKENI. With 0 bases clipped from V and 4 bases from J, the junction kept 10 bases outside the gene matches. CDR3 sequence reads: CASSPPRNGQGARETQYF. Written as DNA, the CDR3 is TGTGCCAGCTCACCACCTAGGAATGGACAGGGGGCGCGAGAGACCCAGTACTTC.

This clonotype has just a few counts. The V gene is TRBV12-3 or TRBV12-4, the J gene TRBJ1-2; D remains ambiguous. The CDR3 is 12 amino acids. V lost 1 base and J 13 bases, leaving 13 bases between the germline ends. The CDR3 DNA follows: TGTGCCAGCAGTTTAGTCCGCGTCCCTAGCACCTTC. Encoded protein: CASSLVRVPSTF.

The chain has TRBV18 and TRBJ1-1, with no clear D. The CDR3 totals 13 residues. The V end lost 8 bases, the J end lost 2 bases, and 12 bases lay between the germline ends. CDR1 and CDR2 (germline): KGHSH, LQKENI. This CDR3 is CASRKGVNTEAFF. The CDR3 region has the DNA TGTGCCAGCCGAAAGGGAGTTAACACTGAAGCTTTCTTT.

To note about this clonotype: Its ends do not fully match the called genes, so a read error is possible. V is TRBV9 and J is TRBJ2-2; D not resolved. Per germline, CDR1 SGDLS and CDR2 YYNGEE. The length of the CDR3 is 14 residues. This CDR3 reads CASSEGPKTGELFF. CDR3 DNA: TGTGCCAGCAGCGAGGGCCCCAAAACCGGAGAGCTGTTTTTT.

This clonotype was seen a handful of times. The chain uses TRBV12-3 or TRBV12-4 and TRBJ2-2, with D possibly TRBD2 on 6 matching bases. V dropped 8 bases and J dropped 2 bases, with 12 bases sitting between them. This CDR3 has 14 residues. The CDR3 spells CASRAGPNTGELFF. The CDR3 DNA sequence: TGTGCCAGCCGTGCGGGGCCCAACACCGGGGAGCTGTTTTTT.

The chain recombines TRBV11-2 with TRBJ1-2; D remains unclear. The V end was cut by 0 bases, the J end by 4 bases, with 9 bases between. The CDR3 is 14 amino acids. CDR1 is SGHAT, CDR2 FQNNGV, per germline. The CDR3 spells CASSLDGVAYGYTF. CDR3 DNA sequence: TGTGCCAGCAGCTTAGACGGTGTGGCCTATGGCTACACCTTC.